Detailed here is one T cell receptor beta chain. Its antigen target is currently unknown. Qualities for individual bases were not recorded, and no much larger clone is one base off. This specimen belongs to a study of shared clonotypes between healthy human individuals (dated by TCRdb to the early 2020s). Study-level background: The cohort included three men and a couple of women between 18 and 49 years of age. Each donor's leukapheresis produced roughly between roughly 0.94 and 9.5 billion PBMCs. For each donor, CD4 naive and CD4 memory were each run on three plates, CD8 naive on two plates, and CD8 memory on one plate. To estimate repertoire size and how much clonotype sharing occurs between individuals, the study deeply sequenced the blood TCR repertoires of several healthy adults. Different laboratories and diverse techniques were used to prepare libraries and sequence TCR repertoires, to increase sequencing depth and limit assay-specific biases. General study outcomes and caveats: Sampling was limited to blood, and TCR repertoires in tissue likely differ from TCR repertoires in blood. Rarefaction of sorted-subset datasets indicated incomplete sequencing despite the large sequencing depth. Approximately 5% of naive CD4, more than 3% of naive CD8, approximately 2.2% of memory CD4, and 0.35% to 0.5% of memory CD8 clonotypes were shared across several donors. Naive subsets generally had larger estimated clonotype richness than memory subsets. Because the study included only a small number of donors, the genetic and exposure-history diversity represented was limited. Based on pairwise subsampling, the degree of clonotype sharing among donors was expected to be affected by sequencing depth. Higher generation probabilities were observed for clonotypes shared by all four sorted-subset donors than for non-shared clonotypes.

Donors were healthy HIV-negative adults with no recently reported acute infections or vaccinations. Only Caucasian adults living in Nashville, Tennessee, USA were represented among the donors. CD4+ T cells were enriched by magnetic negative selection; naive cells were then positively selected on CD45RA, and the negative fraction formed the memory subset. Blood was obtained by leukapheresis, after which PBMCs were separated by Ficoll-Histopaque density gradient centrifugation and cryopreserved in liquid nitrogen vapor phase. Analytical flow cytometry was used to check the purity and quantity of each magnetically sorted T cell population. Genomic DNA was isolated from every sorted fraction and measured by UV absorbance on a Nanodrop 2000c. The germline V gene provides CDR1 MNHEY and CDR2 SVGAGI. The CDR3 runs 14 residues from the cysteine to the phenylalanine. This entry keeps only the CDR3 DNA: 42 bases, framed from base 1. V is pared back by 0 bases and J by 12 bases, with 15 bases lying between the germline termini.

Using the deep immunoSEQ assay, multiplex PCR amplified TCR CDR3 regions from genomic DNA. Extracted genomic DNA from each cell subset was distributed evenly across all wells of several immunoSEQ 96-well plates, and each plate was treated as a replicate. For sorted subsets, roughly 200 ng of genomic DNA, equivalent to roughly 30,000 T cell genomes, went into each replicate PCR. The purified libraries were quantified using a Qubit 3.0 fluorometer, sized with a Bioanalyzer 2100, and then quantified again using the KAPA Library Quantification kit. Each immunoSEQ 96-well plate was sequenced on its own single-read 150-cycle Illumina NextSeq 550 flow cell. Regarding the original processing steps: The immunoSEQ output contained only junctional sequences without quality scores, so filtering could not match that applied to full-length reads. To assign V/J genes and CDR3, sequences were annotated against IMGT germline references using PyIR, a Python wrapper for IgBLAST v1.9. Reads were removed for weak V/J assignments (E-value above 1e-6), missing CDR3, stop codons, out-of-frame junctions, or ambiguous translated residues. A V3J clonotype was defined by an identical inferred V gene, J gene, and CDR3 amino acid sequence. The percentage overlap between two repertoires was calculated by dividing the number of shared unique clonotypes by the size of the smaller repertoire. Repertoire richness was assessed with RTK rarefaction, the Chao1 estimator, and Recon v2.1 estimates of unobserved clonotypes. Generation probabilities for all TCRbeta clonotypes obtained by the gDNA method from several donors were computed using OLGA. TCRdb mirrors the immuneACCESS table, restricted to in-frame sequences. Some clones are absent from its copies; in checked studies, under half trace to an unresolved V gene, and the reason for the others is unknown. The DNA gave D and trimming, while V, J and clone size come from that table. For this sample there are hundreds of thousands of clones; almost 97% appear just once. The ten largest clones capture 0.06% of the sample.

Material for sequencing was naive CD4+ T cells sorted from blood. The cell subset or site label here, explained by the study, means: CD45RA+ positively selected. This TCR derives from a woman in her twenties or thirties in good health. The chain was built from TRBV6-5 and TRBJ2-1; the D call could be TRBD1 or TRBD2, with each sharing 5 bases. The sequence in DNA is TGTGCCAGCAGTTACTCGAGGCCGCAGGGACGGCAGTTCTTC. This is translated as CASSYSRPQGRQFF.